This is a list of T cell receptor beta chains from one sample in a study of OX40 agonist ivuxolimab in advanced cancers. This table comes from immunoSEQ multiplex PCR, and its TCRdb copy is limited to in-frame clones, with some not included. The sample has about 58,000 clones, 88% seen once. Source: CD4+ or CD8+ T cells sorted from blood, taken in a trial of the OX40 agonist ivuxolimab. Receptor source: an adult with an advanced solid tumor such as melanoma, head and neck, liver or kidney cancer. Both conserved end residues are part of each CDR3. The D gene is left open where the match is weak. Where a row states a size, it is once, few, many or the class of an expanded clone; other rows omit it.

clone size | D gene | CDR3 length | J gene | V gene | CDR3 DNA | CDR3 protein
. | TRBD2 | 16 | TRBJ2-5 | TRBV5-1 | TGCGCCAGCAGCTTGGCGCCTAGCGGAAACAAAGAGACCCAGTACTTC | CASSLAPSGNKETQYF
. | . | 13 | TRBJ2-1 | TRBV9 | TGTGCCAGCAGCGTAGGCAGGGGCGGTGAGCAGTTCTTC | CASSVGRGGEQFF
. | TRBD2 | 15 | TRBJ2-5 | TRBV27 | TGTGCCAGCAGTTTTAGCGGAGGGGAGGGAGAGACCCAGTACTTC | CASSFSGGEGETQYF
. | . | 14 | TRBJ1-4 | TRBV2 | TGTGCCAGCAGTGATCTCCAGGGATCCGGAAAACTGTTTTTT | CASSDLQGSGKLFF
. | TRBD2 | 15 | TRBJ2-1 | TRBV2 | TGTGCCAGCAGGGTCCTAGCGGGAGTCGGCAATGAGCAGTTCTTC | CASRVLAGVGNEQFF
. | . | 14 | TRBJ1-1 | TRBV27 | TGTGCCAGCAGTTTGACCGTCACAAGCCCTGAAGCTTTCTTT | CASSLTVTSPEAFF
. | . | 12 | TRBJ2-1 | TRBV6-5 | TGTGCCAGCAGTCCCCTGGCGGGCCGGCAGTTCTTC | CASSPLAGRQFF
. | . | 15 | TRBJ1-2 | TRBV4-2 | TGTGCCAGCAGCCCCACTCCGGGGGATGAGTGGGGCTACACCTTC | CASSPTPGDEWGYTF
. | . | 14 | TRBJ1-5 | TRBV6-6 | TGTGCCAGCCTAGAGGCTAATAGCAATCAGCCCCAGCATTTT | CASLEANSNQPQHF
once | TRBD1 | 15 | TRBJ1-1 | TRBV10-3 | TGTGCCATCAGTGACCCAGGGACAGGGGAAACTGAAGCTTTCTTT | CAISDPGTGETEAFF
. | . | 13 | TRBJ2-5 | TRBV2 | TGTGCCAGCAGAAAGGGATGGGAAGAGACCCAGTACTTC | CASRKGWEETQYF
. | . | 18 | TRBJ1-2 | TRBV4-3 | TGCGCCAGCAGCCAACTCGATCTAATGGGGGAAGTAGTCGATGGCTACACCTTC | CASSQLDLMGEVVDGYTF
. | . | 14 | TRBJ2-7 | TRBV19 | TGTGCCAGTAGTGTGACTACACCTACCTACGAGCAGTACTTC | CASSVTTPTYEQYF
. | TRBD1 | 15 | TRBJ1-2 | TRBV6-6 | TGTGCCAGCAGTTACGGACAGGGGCGAAACTATGGCTACACCTTC | CASSYGQGRNYGYTF
. | TRBD1 | 15 | TRBJ1-5 | TRBV28 | TGTGCCAGCAGCACGACAGGACAGGGTAATCAGCCCCAGCATTTT | CASSTTGQGNQPQHF
. | TRBD1 | 16 | TRBJ2-7 | TRBV15 | TGTGCCACCAGCAGAGGAGACAGGGCCTATGCCGTCGAGCAGTACTTC | CATSRGDRAYAVEQYF
. | . | 14 | TRBJ1-1 | TRBV7-8 | TGTGCCAGCAGCTCACGGGTCAATGGAGGGACGGCTTTCTTT | CASSSRVNGGTAFF